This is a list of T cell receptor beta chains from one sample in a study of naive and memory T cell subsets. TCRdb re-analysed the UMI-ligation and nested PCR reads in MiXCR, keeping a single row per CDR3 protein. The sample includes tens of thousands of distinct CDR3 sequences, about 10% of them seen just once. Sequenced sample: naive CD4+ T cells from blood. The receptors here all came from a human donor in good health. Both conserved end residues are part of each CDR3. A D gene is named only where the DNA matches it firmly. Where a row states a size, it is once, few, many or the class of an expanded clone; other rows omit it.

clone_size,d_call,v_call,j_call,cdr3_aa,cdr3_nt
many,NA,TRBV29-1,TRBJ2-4,CSVGPGCRYF,TGCAGCGTTGGCCCTGGGTGTCGGTACTTC
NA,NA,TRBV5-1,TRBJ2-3,CASRRDTDTQYF,TGCGCCAGCAGGAGAGACACAGATACGCAGTATTTT
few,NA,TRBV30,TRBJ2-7,CAWSSTVYEQYF,TGTGCCTGGAGTTCGACAGTCTACGAGCAGTACTTC
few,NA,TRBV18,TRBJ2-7,CASSPSPGFEQYF,TGTGCCAGCTCACCCTCGCCGGGGTTCGAGCAGTACTTC
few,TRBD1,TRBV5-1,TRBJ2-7,CASSVRDSDGEQYF,TGCGCCAGCAGCGTCCGGGACAGCGACGGCGAGCAGTACTTC
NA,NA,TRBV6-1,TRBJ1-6,CASSGNRASGTPLHF,TGTGCCAGCAGTGGGAATCGGGCCAGTGGCACCCCCCTCCACTTT
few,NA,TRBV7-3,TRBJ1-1,CASSFRDTTEAFF,TGTGCCAGCAGCTTCCGGGACACCACTGAAGCTTTCTTT
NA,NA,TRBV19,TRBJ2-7,CASPRDTYEQYF,TGTGCCAGTCCCCGAGATACCTACGAGCAGTACTTC
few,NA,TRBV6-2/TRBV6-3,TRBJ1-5,CASSFDRYQPQHF,TGTGCCAGCAGTTTCGACAGGTATCAGCCCCAGCATTTT
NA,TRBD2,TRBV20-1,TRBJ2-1,CSAETGTIVPEQFF,TGCAGTGCTGAGACCGGGACTATAGTTCCTGAGCAGTTCTTC
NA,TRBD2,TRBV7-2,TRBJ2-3,CASSLKAGGHSGTDTQYF,TGTGCCAGCAGCTTAAAGGCGGGGGGGCATTCCGGCACAGATACGCAGTATTTT
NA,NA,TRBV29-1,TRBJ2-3,CSVDGRGATITDTQYF,TGCAGCGTTGACGGACGGGGGGCAACCATCACAGATACGCAGTATTTT
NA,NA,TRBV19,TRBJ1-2,CASSIATMGYGYTF,TGTGCCAGTAGTATAGCGACTATGGGCTATGGCTACACCTTC
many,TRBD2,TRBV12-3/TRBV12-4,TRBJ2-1,CASTNYWGTSGYNEQFF,TGTGCCAGCACCAACTACTGGGGGACTAGCGGATACAATGAGCAGTTCTTC
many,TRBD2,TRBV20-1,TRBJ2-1,CSASPFGSGRANEQFF,TGCAGTGCTAGTCCCTTCGGTAGCGGGAGGGCCAATGAGCAGTTCTTC
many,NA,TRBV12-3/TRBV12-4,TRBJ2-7,CASSFSNNEQYF,TGTGCCAGCAGTTTTAGTAATAACGAGCAGTACTTC
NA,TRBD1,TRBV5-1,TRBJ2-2,CASSLARGTGELFF,TGCGCCAGCAGCTTGGCCAGGGGGACCGGGGAGCTGTTTTTT
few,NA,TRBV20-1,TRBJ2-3,CSAEDYTDTQYF,TGCAGTGCTGAGGATTACACAGATACGCAGTATTTT
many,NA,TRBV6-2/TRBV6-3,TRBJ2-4,CASSPAGARGIQYF,TGTGCCAGCAGCCCTGCTGGGGCGCGGGGCATTCAGTACTTC
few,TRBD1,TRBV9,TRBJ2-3,CASSVGTFDRGADTQYF,TGTGCCAGCAGCGTGGGGACCTTCGACAGGGGCGCAGATACGCAGTATTTT
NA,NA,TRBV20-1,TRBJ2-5,CSARDEVSPQETQYF,TGCAGTGCTAGAGATGAGGTTTCTCCCCAAGAGACCCAGTACTTC
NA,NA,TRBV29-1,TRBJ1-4,CSVGWSHNEKLFF,TGCAGCGTTGGGTGGTCGCATAATGAAAAACTGTTTTTT
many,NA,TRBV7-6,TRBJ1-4,CASSRRDQKLFF,TGTGCCAGCAGCCGACGGGATCAAAAACTGTTTTTT
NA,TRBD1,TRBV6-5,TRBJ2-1,CASSYNRGFGIDEQFF,TGTGCCAGCAGTTACAACAGGGGGTTTGGAATCGATGAGCAGTTCTTC
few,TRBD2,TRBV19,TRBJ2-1,CASSMGRADEQFF,TGTGCCAGTAGTATGGGGAGGGCCGATGAGCAGTTCTTC
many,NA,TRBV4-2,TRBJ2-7,CASSPRATSYEQYF,TGTGCCAGCAGCCCCCGCGCGACTAGTTACGAGCAGTACTTC
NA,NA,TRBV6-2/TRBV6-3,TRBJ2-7,CASSNTGTSSYEQYF,TGTGCCAGCAGTAATACAGGAACCAGCTCCTACGAGCAGTACTTC
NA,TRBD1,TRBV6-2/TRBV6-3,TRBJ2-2,CASSSIMKSRSGQGNTGELFF,TGTGCCAGCAGTTCTATAATGAAATCTCGGTCAGGACAGGGGAACACCGGGGAGCTGTTTTTT
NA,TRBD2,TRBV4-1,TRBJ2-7,CASSQGLAGSPYEQYF,TGCGCCAGCAGCCAGGGACTAGCGGGATCCCCCTACGAGCAGTACTTC
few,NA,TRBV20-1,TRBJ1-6,CSASSGEVSYNSPLHF,TGCAGTGCTAGTTCTGGGGAAGTCTCCTATAATTCACCCCTCCACTTT
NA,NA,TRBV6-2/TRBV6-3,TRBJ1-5,CASSYAGGGNQPQHF,TGTGCCAGCAGTTACGCAGGAGGAGGCAATCAGCCCCAGCATTTT
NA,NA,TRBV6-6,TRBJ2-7,CASSLKGAGAYEQYF,TGTGCCAGCAGTCTTAAGGGGGCGGGGGCCTACGAGCAGTACTTC
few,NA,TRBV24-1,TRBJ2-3,CATSDGTRPPDTQYF,TGTGCCACCAGTGACGGGACCAGACCTCCGGATACGCAGTATTTT
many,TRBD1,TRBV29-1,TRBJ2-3,CSVLRDRGWWGTDTQYF,TGCAGCGTTCTGCGGGACAGGGGGTGGTGGGGCACAGATACGCAGTATTTT
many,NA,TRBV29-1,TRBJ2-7,CSVARGSGEQYF,TGCAGCGTTGCAAGGGGCTCGGGGGAGCAGTACTTC
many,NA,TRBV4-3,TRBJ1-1,CASSQQGALTEAFF,TGCGCCAGCAGCCAGCAGGGAGCACTCACTGAAGCTTTCTTT
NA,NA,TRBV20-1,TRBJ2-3,CSARLGSTDTQYF,TGCAGTGCTCGACTAGGAAGCACAGATACGCAGTATTTT
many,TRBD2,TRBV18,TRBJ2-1,CASSPPRGSYNEQFF,TGTGCCAGCTCACCACCGCGGGGGTCATACAATGAGCAGTTCTTC
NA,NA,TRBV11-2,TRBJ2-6,CASTETGGAFNVLTF,TGTGCCAGCACCGAAACAGGGGGGGCGTTCAACGTCCTGACTTTC
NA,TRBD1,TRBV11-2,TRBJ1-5,CASSVGQDSNQPQHF,TGTGCCAGCAGCGTAGGACAGGATAGCAATCAGCCCCAGCATTTT
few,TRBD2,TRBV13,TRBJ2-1,CASSERVAGDYNEQFF,TGTGCCAGCAGTGAACGGGTAGCGGGAGACTACAATGAGCAGTTCTTC
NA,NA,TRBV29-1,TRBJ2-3,CSVGQTLTADTQYF,TGCAGCGTTGGCCAAACTCTTACGGCAGATACGCAGTATTTT
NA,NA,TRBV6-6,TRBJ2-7,CASSYGPEGLTYEQYF,TGTGCCAGCAGTTACGGACCTGAGGGGCTCACCTACGAGCAGTACTTC
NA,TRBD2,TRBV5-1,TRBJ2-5,CASSFLAEQETQYF,TGCGCCAGCAGCTTCCTAGCGGAGCAAGAGACCCAGTACTTC
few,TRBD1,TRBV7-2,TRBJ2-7,CASAKTGDYEQYF,TGTGCCAGCGCAAAGACAGGGGACTACGAGCAGTACTTC
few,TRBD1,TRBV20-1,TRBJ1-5,CSATPTGGPYSNQPQHF,TGCAGTGCTACCCCGACAGGGGGCCCCTATAGCAATCAGCCCCAGCATTTT
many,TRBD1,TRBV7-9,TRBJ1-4,CASSPGTDPNEKLFF,TGTGCCAGCAGCCCCGGGACAGACCCTAATGAAAAACTGTTTTTT
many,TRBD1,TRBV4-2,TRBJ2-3,CASSQGQGVTDTQYF,TGTGCCAGCAGCCAGGGCCAGGGGGTCACAGATACGCAGTATTTT
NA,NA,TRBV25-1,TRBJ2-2,CASTRHLTGELFF,TGTGCCAGCACCAGGCACCTTACCGGGGAGCTGTTTTTT
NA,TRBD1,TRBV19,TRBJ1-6,CASSEDRGSPLHF,TGTGCCAGTAGTGAGGACAGGGGATCACCCCTCCACTTT